These 20 T cell receptor beta chains share one sample of origin, sequenced in a study of T cell clones after liver transplantation. These receptors have no known antigen. Alloreactive TCRbeta sequences came from sequencing proliferating CFSE-low cells in the MLR. Clones were sequenced by immunoSEQ multiplex PCR, and TCRdb holds only the in-frame ones, with some missing. The data contain hundreds of clones, about 51% of them singletons. The sequencing sample was made of CD8+ T cells from cultured PBMCs. The receptors stem from a human patient who received a liver transplant. Some of the T cells might come from the graft donor.

For this clone: With a far larger clone one base away, a read error is the likely cause. The V gene is TRBV4-3, the J gene TRBJ1-5; no definite D call. The CDR3 spans 15 residues. The V gene's germline CDR1 is LGHNA and CDR2 YSLEER. With 3 bases removed from V and 6 bases from J, the gap between germline ends came to 15 bases. CDR3 sequence (DNA): TGCGCCAGCAGCCAGGACGTGGTACAGTTTCAGCCCCAGCATTTT. Translating gives CASSQDVVQFQPQHF.

The V gene is TRBV7-9, the J gene TRBJ1-1; 7 nucleotides line up with TRBD1. The CDR3 is 13 amino acids. From germline, CDR1 is SEHNR and CDR2 FQNEAQ (reference sequence). V trimming: 2 bases; J trimming: 4 bases; junction bases outside the gene matches: 1. This CDR3 reads CASSLSGGTEAFF. The CDR3 DNA reads TGTGCCAGCAGCTTATCAGGGGGCACTGAAGCTTTCTTT.

The V call is TRBV6-6, the J call TRBJ2-7, with unresolved D. Germline-derived CDR1 and CDR2 are MNHNY and SVGAGI (reference sequence). The CDR3 is 13 residues long. Trimming took off 0 bases at V and 3 bases at J, with 6 bases between the two ends. The CDR3, as DNA: TGTGCCAGCAGTTACTCACAAGGCTACGAGCAGTACTTC. Protein product: CASSYSQGYEQYF.

The chain recombines TRBV6-6 with TRBJ2-5, with no clear D. The V gene lost 6 bases and the J gene lost 5 bases, with 7 bases spanning the gap. Per the germline V gene, CDR1 is MNHNY and CDR2 is SVGAGI (reference sequence). The CDR3 runs to 11 residues. CDR3 in amino acids: CASSLGETQYF. The CDR3 DNA sequence: TGTGCCAGCAGCCTGGGGGAGACCCAGTACTTC.

V and J are TRBV2 and TRBJ1-3; no clear D. V lost 2 bases and J 0 bases, leaving 8 bases between the germline ends. Per germline, CDR1 SNHLY and CDR2 FYNNEI. The CDR3 is 15 residues long. CDR3 loop: CASSELKPSGNTIYF. The CDR3, as DNA: TGTGCCAGCAGTGAATTAAAACCCTCTGGAAACACCATATATTTT.

The chain links TRBV4-1 to TRBJ1-1, with TRBD1 matching over 9 bases. The CDR3 totals 15 residues. The V and J ends lost 5 bases and 4 bases, in that order; junction bases with no gene match: 8. Per the germline V gene, CDR1 is MGHRA and CDR2 is YSYEKL. CDR3 DNA sequence: TGCGCCAGCAGCTATAGGACAGGGGAGGGCACTGAAGCTTTCTTT. Translation: CASSYRTGEGTEAFF.

This chain uses TRBV14 with TRBJ1-2; D not resolved. This CDR3 comprises 17 residues. Germline V CDR1 and CDR2: SGHDN, FVKESK. V was shortened by 5 bases and J by 4 bases, with 23 bases between the two germline ends. The CDR3 loop is CASSSLAQSGKTYGYTF. CDR3 nucleotides: TGTGCCAGCAGCTCACTGGCGCAATCTGGAAAGACCTATGGCTACACCTTC.

The chain joins TRBV28 to TRBJ2-5, with no clear D. This CDR3 has 12 amino acids. Trimming removed 7 bases at V and 7 bases at J, with 13 bases between. Germline CDR1 and CDR2: MDHEN and SYDVKM. In DNA, the CDR3 is TGTGCCAGCAAGGGTGGCCAGACGACCCAGTACTTC. This translates into CASKGGQTTQYF.

A single count supports this clone. This chain uses TRBV23-1 with TRBJ2-7; D may be TRBD1 (6 bases). TRBV23-1 is an open reading frame whose function is uncertain. The CDR3 consists of 15 residues. The V and J ends lost 6 bases and 0 bases respectively, with 15 bases between them. The CDR3 sequence: CASSQDRGSSYEQYF. CDR3 DNA sequence: TGCGCCAGCAGCCAAGATAGGGGGAGCTCCTACGAGCAGTACTTC.

Notes on this clone: It differs at one base from a far larger clone, so likely a read error. This chain links TRBV4-3 with TRBJ1-5; TRBD1 aligns across 7 bases. CDR3 length: 15 amino acids. Trimming took 3 bases from V and 6 from J; bases not matched to a gene: 8. Germline V gives CDR1 LGHNA, CDR2 YSLEER. CDR3 residues: CASSQYVGQFQPQHF. In nucleotides, the CDR3 is TGCGCCAGCAGCCAGTACGTGGGACAGTTTCAGCCCCAGCATTTT.

The rearrangement links TRBV9 to TRBJ2-5; the D call may be TRBD1 or TRBD2 (5 bases each). CDR1 SGDLS and CDR2 YYNGEE come from the germline V gene. This CDR3 contains 16 residues. The V end was cut by 0 bases, the J end by 0 bases, with 12 bases between. As DNA, the CDR3 is TGTGCCAGCAGCGTAGTCGGGACGGTGTACCAAGAGACCCAGTACTTC. Translation: CASSVVGTVYQETQYF.

This clone rates as hyperexpanded. The CDR3 protein is CASSSGVAYEQYF. CDR3 bases: TGTGCCAGCAGTAGCGGGGTAGCCTACGAGCAGTACTTC. This chain joins TRBV13 and TRBJ2-7; the match to TRBD2 covers 8 bases. The V and J ends lost 6 bases and 2 bases, in that order; junction bases with no gene match: 3. In germline, CDR1 is PRHDT, CDR2 FYEKMQ (reference sequence). The CDR3 sequence is 13 residues long. Using reference TRBV13 and TRBJ2-7 for the parts outside the CDR3, the full variable domain is AAGVIQSPRHLIKEKRETATLKCYPIPRHDTVYWYQQGPGQDPQFLISFYEKMQSDKGSIPDRFSAQQFSDYHSELNMSSLELGDSALYFCASSSGVAYEQYFGPGTRLTVT.

A single count supports this clone. The V call is TRBV7-9, the J call TRBJ2-3; 8 positions agree with TRBD2. Germline V lookup: CDR1 SEHNR, CDR2 FQNEAQ (reference sequence). The CDR3 contains 14 residues. V trimming: 5 bases; J trimming: 3 bases; junction bases outside the gene matches: 4. The CDR3 DNA is TGTGCCAGCAGCCCCCAGCGGGGGACAGATACGCAGTATTTT. Translating it yields CASSPQRGTDTQYF.

Relative to its sample, this clone is large. J is TRBJ2-1 and V is TRBV4-1; tentatively, D is TRBD2 (6 bases). V lost 4 bases and J 8 bases, leaving 18 bases between the germline ends. CDR3 length equals 15 residues. Germline CDR1 and CDR2: MGHRA and YSYEKL. The CDR3 nucleotides read TGCGCCAGCAGCCGGGGGGACTCTCAACGGGATGAGCAGTTCTTC. Protein product: CASSRGDSQRDEQFF.

The V gene is TRBV5-8, the J gene TRBJ2-1; TRBD2 agrees at 8 bases. The trim removed 4 bases at V and 4 bases at J, leaving 4 bases unmatched. The germline CDR1 and CDR2 sequences are SGHTS and YDEGEE. This CDR3 has 14 residues. The CDR3 reads CASSPGGQYNEQFF. The CDR3 nucleotides are TGTGCCAGCAGCCCGGGAGGGCAATACAATGAGCAGTTCTTC.

CDR3 bases: TGTGCCAGCAGACAAGCCCCCGTTTTCTACGAGCAGTACTTC. Translation: CASRQAPVFYEQYF. This chain uses TRBV2 with TRBJ2-5; no clear D gene. The J call is uncertain, as TRBJ2-7 better fits the DNA end. The CDR3 is made up of 14 amino acids. CDR1 is SNHLY, CDR2 FYNNEI, per germline.

A few counts support this clone. The chain links TRBV27 to TRBJ1-1; D remains unclear. Germline values: CDR1 MNHEY, CDR2 SMNVEV (reference sequence). V gave up 3 bases and J gave up 1 base, with 12 bases separating them. The CDR3 consists of 15 residues. The CDR3 region is CASSLNQRSNTEAFF. The DNA of the CDR3 is TGTGCCAGCAGTTTGAATCAGAGGTCGAACACTGAAGCTTTCTTT.

Regarding this clone: With only one base between it and a far larger clone, this is likely a read error. The rearrangement uses TRBV4-3 and TRBJ1-5, with 7 bases that match TRBD1. Germline V gives CDR1 LGHNA, CDR2 YSLEER. The CDR3 runs to 15 residues. V was pared by 4 bases and J by 6 bases, with 9 bases of the junction left unmatched. The CDR3 region has the DNA TGCGCCAGCAGCCGGGACGTGGGACAGTTTCAGCCCCAGCATTTT. This translates into CASSRDVGQFQPQHF.

By its share, this clone is large. The chain has TRBV2 and TRBJ2-3; 13 nucleotides line up with TRBD2. CDR1 and CDR2 from the germline V gene are SNHLY and FYNNEI. V lost 5 bases, J lost 5 bases, and 10 bases stayed unmatched. The CDR3 is 17 residues long. The CDR3 loop reads CASSTSGGAVRLDTQYF. The CDR3 DNA reads TGTGCCAGCAGTACTAGCGGGGGGGCCGTGAGGCTAGATACGCAGTATTTT.

This clone appeared once. The chain combines TRBV7-5 with TRBJ2-5; the table calls TRBD1, which could not be checked here. TRBV7-5 counts as a pseudogene. The CDR3 covers 17 residues. CDR3 protein: CASSLTGTGGEFGTQYF. CDR3 bases: TGTGCCAGCAGCTTAACGGGGACAGGGGGCGAATTCGGGACCCAGTACTTC.